A selection of T cell receptor beta chains follows, all from one sample in a study of memory CD4+ T cells and cytomegalovirus serostatus. Measured with immunoSEQ multiplex PCR; TCRdb has only the in-frame clones, and not every one. The data show 40,000 to 50,000 clones, around 76% seen once. What was sequenced was memory CD4+ T cells from blood. The receptors shown here come from an adult in good health and CMV-seropositive. Both conserved end residues are part of each CDR3. The D gene is left open where the match is weak. Some rows have no size entry. The others give once, few or many, or a class for an expanded clone.

d_call,j_call,v_call,clone_size,cdr3_aa,cdr3_nt
TRBD2,TRBJ2-3,TRBV5-8,.,CASSPRTSGGTTDTQYF,TGTGCCAGCAGCCCCCGGACTAGCGGGGGGACCACAGATACGCAGTATTTT
.,TRBJ1-2,TRBV6-1,.,CASSEVLRDVQRYTF,TGTGCCAGCAGTGAAGTTCTTAGGGACGTTCAGAGGTACACCTTC
.,TRBJ1-6,TRBV7-6,few,CASSFSDNSPLHF,TGTGCCAGCAGCTTCTCAGATAATTCACCCCTCCACTTT
TRBD2,TRBJ2-7,TRBV29-1,.,CSVGLAGGHYEQYF,TGCAGCGTTGGTCTAGCGGGGGGGCATTACGAGCAGTACTTC
.,TRBJ2-2,TRBV7-7,.,CASSRTISNTGELFF,TGTGCTAGCAGCCGGACAATTTCGAACACCGGGGAGCTGTTTTTT
TRBD2,TRBJ2-1,TRBV2,.,CARGTSAYNEQFF,TGTGCCAGGGGGACTAGCGCCTACAATGAGCAGTTCTTC
.,TRBJ1-2,TRBV7-8,.,CASSRERMGLGAYGYTF,TGTGCCAGCAGCCGCGAGCGCATGGGGCTAGGGGCGTATGGCTACACCTTC
.,TRBJ1-6,TRBV11-2,few,CASSPSTGLALHF,TGTGCCAGCAGCCCGAGCACAGGGCTAGCCCTCCACTTT
.,TRBJ1-4,TRBV11-2,.,CASSQGRTNEKLFF,TGTGCCAGCAGCCAGGGGCGGACGAATGAAAAACTGTTTTTT
.,TRBJ1-2,TRBV6-1,few,CASSDIHPPYGYTF,TGTGCCAGCAGTGACATTCATCCCCCCTATGGCTACACCTTC